The 10 T cell receptor beta chains below all came from one sample that was sequenced in a study of T-cell reconstitution after alpha-beta-depleted transplantation in children. Preparation of the TCRbeta library used unique molecular identifiers. Via MiXCR, TCRdb re-called the PCR reads, giving one row per CDR3 protein. The table includes about 870,000 distinct CDR3 sequences, around 17% detected once. This specimen consisted of PBMCs, mostly from graft donor cells, obtained 360 days after TCRalphabeta/CD19-depleted stem cell transplant. Receptors originate from a male patient between 5 and 17 years old who had a stem cell transplant for acute lymphoblastic leukemia, so the T cells may come from the graft donor.

In this sample, this clonotype turned up a few times. The rearrangement links TRBV20-1 to TRBJ2-7; the D gene could be TRBD1 or TRBD2 (5 bases each). Trimming pared 8 bases from V and 0 bases from J, leaving 14 bases between. The CDR3 spans 13 residues. The germline gives CDR1 DFQATT, CDR2 SNEGSKA (reference sequence). The CDR3 sequence is CSPREGFSYEQYF. DNA of the CDR3: TGCAGTCCACGCGAGGGGTTCTCCTACGAGCAGTACTTC.

This clonotype was picked up one time. The chain joins TRBV10-3 to TRBJ2-3; 12 bases fit TRBD2. The junction had 6 bases not matched to a gene; V was cut back by 8 bases and J by 3 bases. Germline lookup yields CDR1 ENHRY and CDR2 SYGVKD. This CDR3 has 15 amino acids. CDR3 in DNA: TGTGCCATCCTTAGCGGGACTAGCGGGACAGATACGCAGTATTTT. As protein: CAILSGTSGTDTQYF.

This clonotype has just a few counts. The rearrangement joins TRBV7-3 to TRBJ2-2; TRBD2 matches at 12 bases. Losses at the gene ends were 5 bases for V and 7 bases for J; bases not matched to a gene: 5. This CDR3 is built from 15 residues. CDR1 SGHTA and CDR2 FQGTGA come from the germline V gene. In DNA form, the CDR3 reads TGTGCCAGCAGCGCTAGCGGGAGGGCCCTCGGGGAGCTGTTTTTT. Protein sequence: CASSASGRALGELFF.

Only a few counts were recorded for this clonotype. This chain uses TRBV11-1 with TRBJ2-7, with 9 bases aligning to TRBD2. The CDR3 runs 17 residues. V shed 2 bases and J 0 bases; nucleotides not matched to a gene: 8. Germline V gene data show CDR1 as SGHAT and CDR2 as FQDESV (reference sequence). In DNA, the CDR3 is TGTGCCAGCAGCTTAAAGACTAGCGGACCAGGCTCCTACGAGCAGTACTTC. Amino acids: CASSLKTSGPGSYEQYF.

This clonotype has just a few counts. The rearrangement uses TRBV27 and TRBJ2-7; 7 bases map to TRBD2. The CDR3 contains 15 residues. The junction had 6 bases not matched to a gene; V was cut back by 2 bases and J by 2 bases. Germline V gene sequence: CDR1 MNHEY, CDR2 SMNVEV (reference sequence). CDR3 nucleotide sequence: TGTGCCAGCAGTTTAGGGACTACTCCCCCCTACGAGCAGTACTTC. It translates to CASSLGTTPPYEQYF.

In this sample, this clonotype turned up many times. This chain connects TRBV9 to TRBJ2-1, with a weak D call TRBD2 (5 bases). The germline CDR1 and CDR2 sequences are SGDLS and YYNGEE. The germline V and J ends were trimmed by 3 bases and 6 bases, with 28 bases remaining between them. This CDR3 is built from 19 residues. Here the CDR3 DNA reads TGTGCCAGCAGCGGAGCCCCCCAAAGAGTGCGGGTACACTTCAATGAGCAGTTCTTC. The encoded protein is CASSGAPQRVRVHFNEQFF.

J is TRBJ2-1 and V is TRBV2; the match to TRBD2 covers 12 bases. The CDR3 length is 19 residues. J lost 3 bases, V lost 4 bases, and 13 bases had no gene match. From germline, CDR1 is SNHLY and CDR2 FYNNEI. The CDR3 DNA is TGTGCCAGCAGTGCGACTAGCGGGAGATTTAGGGCCCGCTACAATGAGCAGTTCTTC. Protein product: CASSATSGRFRARYNEQFF.

This clonotype showed up just a few times. The chain has TRBV7-7 and TRBJ1-5, with 7 bases lining up with TRBD1. V was pared by 5 bases and J by 2 bases, with 9 bases of the junction left unmatched. CDR3 length: 16 residues. Per the germline V gene, CDR1 is SSHAT and CDR2 is FNYEAQ (reference sequence). The CDR3 DNA follows: TGTGCCAGCAGCCCGCAACAGGGGAAGCGCAATCAGCCCCAGCATTTT. As protein: CASSPQQGKRNQPQHF.

This clonotype was seen only a few times. The V call is TRBV2, the J call TRBJ2-7; 8 bases are shared with TRBD1. The CDR3 loop spans 13 amino acids. The germline CDR1 and CDR2 sequences are SNHLY and FYNNEI. V lost 7 bases and J lost 2; bases outside the gene matches: 4. Here the CDR3 DNA reads TGTGCCAGCACGCGACAGGGGCCCTACGAGCAGTACTTC. Its translation: CASTRQGPYEQYF.

The genes are TRBV12-3 or TRBV12-4 and TRBJ2-3; D call uncertain. This CDR3 region has 11 residues. Trimming removed 7 bases from V and 5 bases from J, with 7 bases in between. CDR3: CASTGGDTQYF. As DNA, the CDR3 is TGTGCCAGCACTGGCGGAGATACGCAGTATTTT.